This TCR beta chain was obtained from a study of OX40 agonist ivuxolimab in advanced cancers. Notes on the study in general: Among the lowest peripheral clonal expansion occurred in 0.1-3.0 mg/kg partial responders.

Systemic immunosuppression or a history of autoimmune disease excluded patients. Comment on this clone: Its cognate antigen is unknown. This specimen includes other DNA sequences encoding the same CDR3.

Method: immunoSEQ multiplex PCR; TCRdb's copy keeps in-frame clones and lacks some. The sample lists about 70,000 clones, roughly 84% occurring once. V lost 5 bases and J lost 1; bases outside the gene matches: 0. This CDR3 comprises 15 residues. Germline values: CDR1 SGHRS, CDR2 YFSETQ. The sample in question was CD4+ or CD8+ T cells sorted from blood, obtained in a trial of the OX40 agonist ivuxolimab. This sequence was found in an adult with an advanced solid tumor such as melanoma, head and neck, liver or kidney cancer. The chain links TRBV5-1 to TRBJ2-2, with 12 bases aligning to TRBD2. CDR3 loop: CASRLAGGNTGELFF. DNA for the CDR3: TGCGCCAGCAGACTAGCGGGGGGGAACACCGGGGAGCTGTTTTTT.